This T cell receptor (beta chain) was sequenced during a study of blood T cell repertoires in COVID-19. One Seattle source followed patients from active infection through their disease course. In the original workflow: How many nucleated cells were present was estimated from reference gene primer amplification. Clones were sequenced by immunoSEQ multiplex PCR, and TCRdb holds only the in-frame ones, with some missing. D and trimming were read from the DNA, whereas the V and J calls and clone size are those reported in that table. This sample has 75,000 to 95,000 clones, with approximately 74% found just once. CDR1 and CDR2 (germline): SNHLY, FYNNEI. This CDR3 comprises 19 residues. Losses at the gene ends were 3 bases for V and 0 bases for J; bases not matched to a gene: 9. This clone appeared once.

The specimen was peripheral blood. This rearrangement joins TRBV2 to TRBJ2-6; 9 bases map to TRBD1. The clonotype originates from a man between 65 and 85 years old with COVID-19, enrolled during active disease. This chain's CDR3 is CASSEDGQGYFSGANVLTF. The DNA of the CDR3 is TGTGCCAGCAGTGAGGACGGACAGGGGTATTTCTCTGGGGCCAACGTCCTGACTTTC.